A selection of T cell receptor beta chains follows, all from one sample in a study of blood T cell repertoires in COVID-19. Repertoires were generated with immunoSEQ multiplex PCR, while TCRdb's copy carries only in-frame clones and drops some. The sample has roughly 160,000 clones; more than 65% are singletons. Sequencing was carried out using PBMCs or T cells enriched from blood (not recorded which). The receptors were sampled from a woman aged 40 to 49 with acute COVID-19. Each CDR3 is given with its conserved first and last residue. A D gene is named only where the DNA matches it firmly. Clone size is shown for a subset of rows, as once, few, many or a class of expanded clone.

J | size | D | V | CDR3 | DNA
TRBJ2-5 | - | TRBD2 | TRBV28 | CASSLASGLASPAQYF | TGTGCCAGCAGTTTGGCCTCGGGACTAGCTAGCCCGGCCCAGTACTTC
TRBJ1-5 | few | TRBD1 | TRBV3-1/TRBV3-2 | CASSQASGTGSRPQHF | TGTGCCAGCAGCCAAGCCTCCGGGACAGGGTCAAGGCCCCAGCATTTT
TRBJ1-2 | - | - | TRBV28 | CATIHSYGYTF | TGTGCCACAATACATTCCTATGGCTACACCTTC
TRBJ1-2 | - | TRBD1 | TRBV15 | CATSSRRQGAHGYTF | TGTGCCACCAGCAGCCGGAGGCAGGGGGCGCATGGCTACACCTTC
TRBJ1-2 | few | - | TRBV28 | CASSLGGNYGYTF | TGTGCCAGCAGTTTGGGGGGGAACTATGGCTACACCTTC
TRBJ2-7 | few | TRBD2 | TRBV10-2 | CASSVSGIYEQYF | TGCGCCAGCAGTGTGAGCGGGATATACGAGCAGTACTTC
TRBJ1-2 | - | TRBD1 | TRBV5-4 | CASSSGLTDRSYGYTF | TGTGCCAGCAGCTCTGGACTGACGGACAGGAGCTATGGCTACACCTTC
TRBJ1-3 | - | TRBD1 | TRBV9 | CASSAGTGGNTIYF | TGTGCCAGCAGCGCCGGGACAGGGGGAAACACCATATATTTT
TRBJ1-2 | - | - | TRBV27 | CASSLSYGKNANYGYTF | TGTGCCAGCAGTTTATCCTACGGGAAGAACGCTAACTATGGCTACACCTTC
TRBJ2-5 | - | TRBD2 | TRBV3-1/TRBV3-2 | CASSQDGGVAGLQETQYF | TGTGCCAGCAGCCAAGATGGGGGGGTAGCGGGGCTCCAAGAGACCCAGTACTTC
TRBJ1-4 | once | - | TRBV19 | CASSIGTVDGKLFF | TGTGCCAGTAGTATAGGGACAGTGGATGGGAAACTGTTTTTT
TRBJ2-3 | - | - | TRBV2 | CASRSLGASDTDTQYF | TGTGCCAGCAGATCGTTGGGGGCGAGTGACACAGATACGCAGTATTTT
TRBJ2-1 | few | - | TRBV29-1 | CSVGSQVSSYNEQFF | TGCAGCGTTGGGTCCCAGGTTAGTTCCTACAATGAGCAGTTCTTC